This entry lists 26 T cell receptor beta chains sequenced from one sample in a study of CD8+ T cells in alopecia areata. Treatment noted: oral pan-JAK inhibitor, 5-10 mg twice daily. Extracted RNA was reverse transcribed into cDNA, the sequencing template. The table came from immunoSEQ multiplex PCR; TCRdb's copy has only in-frame clones and leaves some out. The data show roughly 100,000 clones, over 75% seen once. The input for sequencing was CD8+ T cells sorted from blood, taken at approximately week 30, from a patient treated with tofacitinib. These receptors came from a human donor with alopecia areata.

The chain uses TRBV5-1 and TRBJ2-3; D assignment may be TRBD1 or TRBD2 (5 bases each). CDR3 length equals 14 residues. Germline V lookup: CDR1 SGHRS, CDR2 YFSETQ. V was cut by 3 bases and J by 3 bases, with 11 bases left in between. In DNA form, the CDR3 reads TGCGCCAGCAGCTCACGGGACGAAACAGATACGCAGTATTTT. Amino acid sequence: CASSSRDETDTQYF.

The chain is built from TRBV6-1 and TRBJ2-7, with 7 bases lining up with TRBD2. In germline, CDR1 is MNHNS, CDR2 SASEGT. The V segment lost 4 bases and the J segment 4 bases; nucleotides outside the gene matches: 4. CDR3 length equals 13 residues. The CDR3 DNA follows: TGTGCCAGCAGTGTGTGGGGGGGATACGAGCAGTACTTC. Translating gives CASSVWGGYEQYF.

This rearrangement joins TRBV7-2 to TRBJ2-7, with D maybe TRBD1 (6 bases). V was trimmed by 1 base and J by 2 bases, leaving 9 bases between them. This CDR3 has 14 residues. The V gene's germline CDR1 is SGHTA and CDR2 FQGNSA. The CDR3 sequence: CASSLDGDTYEQYF. DNA of the CDR3: TGTGCCAGCAGCTTAGACGGGGACACCTACGAGCAGTACTTC.

The chain's CDR3 is CATSRVPGDEQYF. CDR3 nucleotide sequence: TGTGCCACCAGCAGAGTGCCCGGGGACGAGCAGTACTTC. The chain joins TRBV15 to TRBJ2-7; maybe TRBD2 (5 bases). The CDR3 is 13 amino acids. The germline V gene encodes CDR1 LNHNV and CDR2 YYDKDF (reference sequence). The V end lost 1 base, the J end lost 5 bases, and 9 bases lay between the germline ends.

V is TRBV7-8 and J is TRBJ1-1; unclear D gene. The ends were cut back, 5 bases at V and 7 bases at J, with 11 bases in the middle. The CDR3 is 12 amino acids. Germline loops: CDR1 SGHVS, CDR2 FQNEAQ. CDR3 protein: CASSAQAGEAFF. The DNA for the CDR3 is TGTGCCAGCAGCGCGCAGGCGGGTGAAGCTTTCTTT.

The chain has TRBV11-2 and TRBJ2-1; weak D call: TRBD2 (6 bases). Between the trimmed V and J ends, which lost 1 base and 4 bases, there was a span of 23 bases. The CDR3 totals 19 residues. The V gene's germline CDR1 is SGHAT and CDR2 FQNNGV. CDR3 loop: CASSLVTFLGTGSYNEQFF. The CDR3 DNA reads as TGTGCCAGCAGCTTAGTAACGTTTTTAGGGACTGGGTCTTACAATGAGCAGTTCTTC.

V is TRBV7-6 and J is TRBJ1-1; 7 bases agree with TRBD1. The length of the CDR3 is 14 residues. The germline CDR1 and CDR2 sequences are SGHVS and FNYEAQ. V trimming: 5 bases; J trimming: 3 bases; junction bases outside the gene matches: 6. For the CDR3, the DNA is TGTGCCAGCAGCCCAGGGGGGGGTTACACTGAAGCTTTCTTT. Protein: CASSPGGGYTEAFF.

CDR3 residues: CASSLGTGPGSETQYF. In nucleotides, the CDR3 is TGTGCCAGCAGTTTAGGGACGGGTCCTGGGAGTGAGACCCAGTACTTC. The chain employs TRBV27 and TRBJ2-5; D assignment may be TRBD1 or TRBD2 (5 bases each). V lost 2 bases to trimming and J lost 5 bases, with 18 bases between them. The CDR3 extends over 16 amino acids. Germline lookup yields CDR1 MNHEY and CDR2 SMNVEV (reference sequence).

The V call is TRBV6-5, the J call TRBJ2-5; no firm D call. V was cut by 0 bases and J by 5 bases, with 4 bases left in between. The CDR3 spans 12 residues. In germline, CDR1 is MNHEY, CDR2 SVGAGI. Here the CDR3 reads CASSYSPETQYF. The CDR3 DNA sequence: TGTGCCAGCAGTTACTCCCCGGAGACCCAGTACTTC.

This clone was detected a few times. CDR3 coding DNA: TGTGCCAGCAGCCGGGACAGGGATTACGAGCAGTACTTC. As protein: CASSRDRDYEQYF. This chain joins TRBV27 and TRBJ2-7; TRBD1 aligns across 9 bases. V was clipped by 6 bases and J by 4 bases; unmatched bases: 4. CDR1 and CDR2 from the germline V gene are MNHEY and SMNVEV (reference sequence). This CDR3 is 13 amino acids long.

This chain uses TRBV5-1 with TRBJ2-1, with TRBD1 matching over 7 bases. Losses at the gene ends were 0 bases for V and 6 bases for J; bases not matched to a gene: 9. CDR1 and CDR2 (germline): SGHRS, YFSETQ. CDR3 length: 16 amino acids. The DNA for the CDR3 is TGCGCCAGCAGCTTGGAGGGGGCCTCTTCGGGCAATGAGCAGTTCTTC. Residues: CASSLEGASSGNEQFF.

This clone appeared a single time. This sequence joins TRBV2 and TRBJ2-5; D is possibly TRBD1 or TRBD2 (5 bases each). CDR1 is SNHLY, CDR2 FYNNEI, per germline. This CDR3 has 14 amino acids. V lost 3 bases and J 4 bases, leaving 12 bases between the germline ends. This chain's CDR3 is CASSEAGTVETQYF. The DNA for the CDR3 is TGTGCCAGCAGTGAGGCAGGGACCGTAGAGACCCAGTACTTC.

CDR3 loop: CASSIASGLNEQFF. The CDR3 DNA reads as TGTGCCAGTAGTATAGCTAGCGGGCTCAATGAGCAGTTCTTC. The chain employs TRBV19 and TRBJ2-1, with TRBD2 matching 8 bases. The CDR3 consists of 14 residues. Germline V gives CDR1 LNHDA, CDR2 SQIVND (reference sequence). V lost 1 base, J lost 6 bases, and 2 bases stayed unmatched.

The rearrangement links TRBV27 to TRBJ2-7; 9 bases line up with TRBD1. The CDR3 spans 12 residues. Germline CDR1 and CDR2: MNHEY and SMNVEV (reference sequence). The CDR3, as DNA: TGTGCCAGCAGTAGCGGACAGGGGCTGGCCGGGGTC. Translating it yields CASSSGQGLAGV.

V is TRBV7-9 and J is TRBJ2-1; D perhaps matches TRBD2 (5 bases). V shed 5 bases and J shed 8 bases, with 19 bases lying between them. CDR1 and CDR2 (germline): SEHNR, FQNEAQ (reference sequence). This CDR3 has 15 residues. CDR3 coding DNA: TGTGCCAGCAGCCTAACTAGTATATTGGTAGATGAGCAGTTCTTC. This translates into CASSLTSILVDEQFF.

On this clone: Relative to the germline gene, one junction end is altered; a read error may explain this. This chain links TRBV25-1 with TRBJ2-7, with 7 bases fitting TRBD1. CDR3 length: 12 amino acids. CDR1 and CDR2 from the germline V gene are MGHDK and SYGVNS. This chain's CDR3 is CASSERFRDRNF. The CDR3 DNA reads as TGTGCCAGCAGTGAACGTTTTCGGGACAGAAACTTC.

The chain combines TRBV5-5 with TRBJ2-5; D gene ambiguous. Germline lookup yields CDR1 SGHKS and CDR2 YYEKEE (reference sequence). The CDR3 has 13 amino acids. V gave up 1 base and J gave up 1 base, with 5 bases separating them. CDR3 in amino acids: CASSLWVQETQYF. For the CDR3, the DNA is TGTGCCAGCAGCTTGTGGGTCCAAGAGACCCAGTACTTC.

This clone was seen only once. V gene TRBV9 combines with J gene TRBJ2-7; tentatively, D is TRBD2 (5 bases). Germline CDR1 SGDLS, CDR2 YYNGEE. Trimming stripped 2 bases from V and 5 bases from J, with 17 bases between. This CDR3 has 15 residues. The CDR3 loop is CASSVEGVMRDEQYF. CDR3 coding DNA: TGTGCCAGCAGCGTTGAGGGCGTAATGCGCGACGAGCAGTACTTC.

The chain combines TRBV27 with TRBJ1-2; TRBD1 agrees at 10 bases. V dropped 5 bases and J dropped 3; count of bases not matched to a gene: 15. Germline V gives CDR1 MNHEY, CDR2 SMNVEV (reference sequence). The length of the CDR3 is 18 residues. The CDR3 region has the DNA TGTGCCAGCAGTAGACGGACAGGGGGGCTCGGGCCATACTATGGCTACACCTTC. Amino acids: CASSRRTGGLGPYYGYTF.

The chain employs TRBV9 and TRBJ1-2; D is perhaps TRBD1 (5 bases). Trimming left V 1 base short and J 7 bases short, with 17 bases between. The germline gives CDR1 SGDLS, CDR2 YYNGEE. The CDR3 has 15 amino acids. CDR3 sequence: CASSVTGPLYGGYTF. CDR3 in DNA: TGTGCCAGCAGCGTAACGGGACCGCTTTACGGTGGCTACACCTTC.

In the case of this clone: At the DNA level, this CDR3 is encoded by other sequences in the same sample as well. V and J are TRBV6-5 and TRBJ2-7; TRBD2 aligns across 9 bases. This CDR3 comprises 14 residues. V lost 6 bases and J lost 2; bases outside the gene matches: 5. In germline, CDR1 is MNHEY, CDR2 SVGAGI. In DNA, the CDR3 is TGTGCCAGCAGCCGGACTAGCGAAACCTACGAGCAGTACTTC. It is translated as CASSRTSETYEQYF.

This chain links TRBV6-5 with TRBJ2-7; 8 nucleotides match TRBD2. Germline-derived CDR1 and CDR2 are MNHEY and SVGAGI. V shed 7 bases, J shed 3 bases, and the junction held 11 bases outside the gene matches. The CDR3 is made up of 15 amino acids. CDR3 in amino acids: CASTPTAGGDYEQYF. The CDR3 region has the DNA TGTGCCAGCACCCCGACGGCGGGAGGAGACTACGAGCAGTACTTC.

The chain couples TRBV9 to TRBJ1-2; 11 nucleotides match TRBD1. Germline V gene sequence: CDR1 SGDLS, CDR2 YYNGEE. V trimming: 4 bases; J trimming: 4 bases; junction bases outside the gene matches: 6. There are 15 residues in the CDR3. Written as DNA, the CDR3 is TGTGCCAGCAGCCCATCCGGGACAGGGGGCTATGGCTACACCTTC. Translation gives CASSPSGTGGYGYTF.

The rearrangement uses TRBV30 and TRBJ1-1, with unresolved D. CDR1 GTSNPN and CDR2 SVGIG come from the germline V gene (reference sequence). The CDR3 extends over 16 amino acids. Trimming cost V 0 bases and J 6 bases, with 20 bases left between them. In DNA, the CDR3 is TGTGCCTGGAGTGTTGGATTCTTTCGGCCCGAGGCTGAAGCTTTCTTT. Protein sequence: CAWSVGFFRPEAEAFF.

This clone has more than one count but fewer than ten. The J gene is TRBJ2-5, the V gene TRBV5-1; D gene uncertain. The J call may be in error: the DNA end matches TRBJ2-7 better. CDR1 SGHRS and CDR2 YFSETQ come from the germline V gene. CDR3 length equals 16 residues. This CDR3 reads CASSLVDYEGSYEQYF. The CDR3 bases are TGCGCCAGCAGCTTGGTGGATTATGAAGGCTCCTACGAGCAGTACTTC.

The V and J genes are TRBV5-6 and TRBJ2-1; 12 bases fit TRBD2. Germline trimming cut 4 bases from V and 7 bases from J; bases unmatched to any gene: 3. This CDR3 is 14 amino acids long. Germline V gene data show CDR1 as SGHDT and CDR2 as YYEEEE. The CDR3 DNA reads as TGTGCCAGCAGCCGGACTAGCGGGATTAATGAGCAGTTCTTC. It codes for CASSRTSGINEQFF.